This record covers a single TCR beta chain. Its antigen is still unknown. These data belong to a study of cytomegalovirus exposure and HLA in healthy donors. Notes on the study in general: Common viral pathogens seemed to be connected with several of the most significant clusters, according to a later analysis. Later analysis demonstrated an association between a missense DCLRE1C variant and TCR beta V- and J-gene trimming. Cytomegalovirus-associated TCR beta chains were listed, numbering more than 150.

Amplification used 60 Vbeta primers and 13 Jbeta primers. TCRdb keeps only in-frame clones here, not all; method: immunoSEQ multiplex PCR. The sample consists of roughly 130,000 clones, less than 80% of them appearing once. Germline V gene data show CDR1 as SNHLY and CDR2 as FYNNEI. Trimming cost V 1 base and J 1 base, with 13 bases left between them. The CDR3 runs to 17 residues. The receptor was isolated from a man in his forties in good health and CMV-seropositive. The specimen sequenced was PBMCs. The J gene is TRBJ2-2, the V gene TRBV2; D perhaps matches TRBD1 (6 bases). CDR3 loop: CASSEGDKIGNTGELFF. The CDR3 DNA reads TGTGCCAGCAGTGAAGGGGACAAAATTGGGAACACCGGGGAGCTGTTTTTT.